The clone carrying this T cell receptor (beta chain) was observed once. The CDR3 covers 18 residues. Treatment denoted: 19 received Ad26.COV2.S at low or high dose, single or two shots; roughly five received placebo; per-sample allocation not given. Material that was analyzed had been drawn on day 63 after the first vaccine or placebo injection. The data belong to a study of Ad26.COV2.S vaccination and SARS-CoV-2 variants. TCRdb keeps only in-frame clones here, not all; method: immunoSEQ multiplex PCR. The sample has hundreds of thousands of clones, about 86% seen once. Source: peripheral blood, taken in a trial of Ad26.COV2.S vaccine versus placebo. This chain connects TRBV21-1 to TRBJ2-2; the table's D call TRBD2 went unverified against the DNA. TRBV21-1 is described as a pseudogene. This clonotype was obtained from a person aged 18 to 59 who received the Ad26.COV2.S COVID-19 vaccine or a placebo. Here the CDR3 reads CASSKRAPGKTGTGELFF. The CDR3 coding sequence is TGTGCCAGCAGCAAAAGGGCTCCCGGGAAAACGGGGACCGGGGAGCTGTTTTTT.